This entry features one TCR beta chain sequence. Its antigen is as yet unknown. All sorted populations exceeded 95% purity. The CDR3 has 14 residues. Germline V gene sequence: CDR1 SQVTM, CDR2 ANQGSEA. V was trimmed by 5 bases and J by 2 bases, leaving 15 bases between them. The data stem from a study of beta chain features in type 1 diabetes. What was sequenced were expressed TCRB transcripts, since all of the isolated RNA had been reverse transcribed. Repertoires were generated with immunoSEQ multiplex PCR, while TCRdb's copy carries only in-frame clones and drops some. The table shows fewer than 400,000 clones, with roughly 9% occurring only once. Whole-study results and caveats: A moderate, significant TCRB CDR3 shortening appeared in type 1 diabetes across four CD4+ subsets. PCR might pick shorter templates more often, in the same way for patients and controls.

The TCR was taken from a young man with type 1 diabetes. The rearrangement joins TRBV29-1 to TRBJ1-2; no definite D call. The source material was central memory CD4+ T cells from blood. The CDR3 nucleotides read TGCAGCGTTTTTCCGGACGGGAACAACTATGGCTACACCTTC. This gives the protein CSVFPDGNNYGYTF.